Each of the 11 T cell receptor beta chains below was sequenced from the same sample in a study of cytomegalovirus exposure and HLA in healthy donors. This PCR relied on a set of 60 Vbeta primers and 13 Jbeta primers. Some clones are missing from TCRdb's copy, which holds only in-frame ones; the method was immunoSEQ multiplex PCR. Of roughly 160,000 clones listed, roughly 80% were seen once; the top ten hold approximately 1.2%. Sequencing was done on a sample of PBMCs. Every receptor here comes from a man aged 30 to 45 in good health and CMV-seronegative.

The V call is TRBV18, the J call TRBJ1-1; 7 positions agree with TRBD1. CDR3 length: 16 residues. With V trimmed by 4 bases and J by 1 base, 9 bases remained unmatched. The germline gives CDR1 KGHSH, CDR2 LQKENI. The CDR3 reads CASSQPTGRTNTEAFF. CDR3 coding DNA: TGTGCCAGCTCACAACCGACAGGGAGGACGAACACTGAAGCTTTCTTT. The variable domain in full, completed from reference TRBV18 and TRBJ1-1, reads NAGVMQNPRHLVRRRGQEARLRCSPMKGHSHVYWYRQLPEEGLKFMVYLQKENIIDESGMPKERFSAEFPKEGPSILRIQQVVRGDSAAYFCASSQPTGRTNTEAFFGQGTRLTVV.

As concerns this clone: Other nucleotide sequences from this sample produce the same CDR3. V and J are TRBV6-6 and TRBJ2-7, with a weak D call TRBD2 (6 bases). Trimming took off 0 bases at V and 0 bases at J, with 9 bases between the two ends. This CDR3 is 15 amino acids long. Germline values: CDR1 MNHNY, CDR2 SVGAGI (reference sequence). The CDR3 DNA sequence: TGTGCCAGCAGTTACTCGGGGGGTAGCTCCTACGAGCAGTACTTC. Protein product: CASSYSGGSSYEQYF.

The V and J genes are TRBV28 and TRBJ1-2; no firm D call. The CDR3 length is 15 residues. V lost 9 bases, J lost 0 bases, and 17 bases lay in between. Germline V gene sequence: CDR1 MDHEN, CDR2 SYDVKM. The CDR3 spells CASETAEETNYGYTF. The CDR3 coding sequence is TGTGCCAGTGAGACGGCAGAGGAGACTAACTATGGCTACACCTTC.

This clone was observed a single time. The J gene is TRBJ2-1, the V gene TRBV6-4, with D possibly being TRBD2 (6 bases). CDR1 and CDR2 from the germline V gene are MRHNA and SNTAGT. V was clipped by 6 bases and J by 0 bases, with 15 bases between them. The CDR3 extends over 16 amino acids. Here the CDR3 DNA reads TGTGCCAGCAGCGACCGCCGGGGGAGCTCCTACAATGAGCAGTTCTTC. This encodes CASSDRRGSSYNEQFF.

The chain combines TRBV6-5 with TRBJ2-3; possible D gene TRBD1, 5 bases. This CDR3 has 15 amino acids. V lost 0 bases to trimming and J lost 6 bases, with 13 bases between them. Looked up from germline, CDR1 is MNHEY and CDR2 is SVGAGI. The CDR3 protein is CASSYSDQGWDTQYF. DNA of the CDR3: TGTGCCAGCAGTTACTCCGACCAGGGTTGGGATACGCAGTATTTT.

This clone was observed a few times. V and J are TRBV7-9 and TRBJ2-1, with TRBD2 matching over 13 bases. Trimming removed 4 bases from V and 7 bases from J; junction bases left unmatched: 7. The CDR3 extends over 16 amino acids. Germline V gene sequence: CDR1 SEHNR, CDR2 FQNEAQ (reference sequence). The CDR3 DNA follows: TGTGCCAGCAGCTCCTCTGGACTAGCGGGAGAGAATGAGCAGTTCTTC. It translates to CASSSSGLAGENEQFF.

CDR3 in amino acids: CASSPTAAGLANTGELFF. Written as DNA, the CDR3 is TGTGCCAGCTCACCGACGGCCGCGGGACTAGCGAACACCGGGGAGCTGTTTTTT. The chain has TRBV18 and TRBJ2-2, with 8 bases aligning to TRBD2. The CDR3 runs to 18 residues. From germline, CDR1 is KGHSH and CDR2 LQKENI. Trimming cost V 3 bases and J 0 bases; bases outside gene matches: 9.

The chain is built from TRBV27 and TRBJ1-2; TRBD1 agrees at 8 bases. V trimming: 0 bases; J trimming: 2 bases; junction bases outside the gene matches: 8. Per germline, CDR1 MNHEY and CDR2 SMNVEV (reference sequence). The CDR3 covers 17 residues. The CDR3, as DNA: TGTGCCAGCAGTTTATCGGGGGACAGGAACCCGAACTATGGCTACACCTTC. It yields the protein CASSLSGDRNPNYGYTF.

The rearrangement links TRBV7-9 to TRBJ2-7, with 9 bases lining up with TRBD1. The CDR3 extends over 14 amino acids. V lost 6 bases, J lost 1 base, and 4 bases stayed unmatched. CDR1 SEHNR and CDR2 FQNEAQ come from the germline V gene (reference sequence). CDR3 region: CASSLGTGSYEQYF. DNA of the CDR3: TGTGCCAGCAGTCTAGGGACAGGGTCCTACGAGCAGTACTTC.

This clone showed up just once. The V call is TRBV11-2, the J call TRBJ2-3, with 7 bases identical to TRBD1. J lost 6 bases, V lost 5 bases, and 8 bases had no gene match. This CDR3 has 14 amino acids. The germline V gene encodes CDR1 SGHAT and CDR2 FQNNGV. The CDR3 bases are TGTGCCAGCAGCCCGGACAGGCTTCGCGATACGCAGTATTTT. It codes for CASSPDRLRDTQYF.

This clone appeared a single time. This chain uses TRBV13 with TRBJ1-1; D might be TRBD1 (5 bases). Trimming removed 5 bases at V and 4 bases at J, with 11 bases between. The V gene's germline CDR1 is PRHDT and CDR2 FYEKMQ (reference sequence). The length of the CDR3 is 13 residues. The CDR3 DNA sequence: TGTGCCAGCAGCCGAGATGACAGCACTGAAGCTTTCTTT. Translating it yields CASSRDDSTEAFF.